The clone carrying this T cell receptor (beta chain) was observed a few times. Its antigen remains unidentified. A single record per CDR3 protein comes from TCRdb applying MiXCR to the 5' RACE reads. The sample contains 250,000 or so distinct CDR3 sequences, around 8% of which appear only once. Germline-derived CDR1 and CDR2 are GTSNPN and SVGIG (reference sequence). The CDR3 loop spans 17 amino acids. V was clipped by 3 bases and J by 5 bases, with 25 bases between them. The data derive from a study of identical twins. Study-wide results and caveats: Potential partial confounding of zero-insertion analyses by invariant MAIT and iNKT cells was noted. Surplus twin overlap in beta out-of-frame sequences was less pronounced.

This sample was also put to use in a study of yellow fever vaccine responses in identical twins.

Sequenced input: CD8+ T cells sorted from blood. The chain carries TRBV30 and TRBJ1-1; D is uncertain. This clonotype was sampled from a woman aged 18-30 years in good health. For the CDR3, the DNA is TGTGCCTGGAGGACACGGGTTGGAGTTTTGATTAGGACTGAAGCTTTCTTT. Protein sequence: CAWRTRVGVLIRTEAFF.